This entry lists 30 T cell receptor beta chains sequenced from one sample in a study of T cell repertoires in cytomegalovirus infection. TCRdb reprocessed the reads with MiXCR, giving one entry per CDR3 protein. Found here are fewer than 550,000 distinct CDR3 sequences, around 32% of them singletons; the top ten hold about an eighth. Sequences were obtained from PBMCs. The receptor set was obtained from a human donor in good health (CMV status not recorded). Some clones in this sample may be carry-over from other donors' samples.

This clonotype was seen ten or more times. The V gene is TRBV6-2 or TRBV6-3, the J gene TRBJ1-6; no definite D call. Germline V gene lookup returns CDR1 MNHEY and CDR2 SVGEGT. V shed 7 bases and J shed 15 bases, with 16 bases lying between them. This CDR3 has 12 residues. The CDR3 protein is CASTPGGVVLHF. Here the CDR3 DNA reads TGTGCCAGCACCCCGGGAGGAGTAGTCCTCCACTTT.

As regards this clonotype: This clone may be a read error of a much larger clone one base away. The CDR3 loop is CASSDRGDYEQYF. The CDR3 bases are TGTGCCAGCAGCGACAGGGGGGATTACGAGCAGTACTTC. The gene calls are TRBV5-4 and TRBJ2-7, with TRBD1 identical over 9 bases. The V gene end was trimmed by 4 bases and the J gene end by 4 bases; junction bases not matched to a gene: 3. This CDR3 contains 13 residues. Germline lookup yields CDR1 SGHNT and CDR2 YYREEE (reference sequence).

This clonotype appeared a few times. This chain connects TRBV6-6 to TRBJ2-1; the D gene is possibly TRBD2 (5 bases). V was shortened by 0 bases and J by 5 bases, with 14 bases between the two germline ends. Germline CDR1 MNHNY, CDR2 SVGAGI (reference sequence). The CDR3 has 16 amino acids. The CDR3 here is CASSYSSGEINNEQFF. The CDR3 DNA is TGTGCCAGCAGTTACTCAAGCGGTGAAATTAACAATGAGCAGTTCTTC.

The chain uses TRBV20-1 and TRBJ2-4, with TRBD2 matching 15 bases. Trimming removed 6 bases from V and 1 base from J; junction bases left unmatched: 10. Germline CDR1 DFQATT, CDR2 SNEGSKA (reference sequence). There are 18 residues in the CDR3. This chain's CDR3 is CSAPRGLAGGRAKNIQYF. CDR3 DNA sequence: TGCAGTGCCCCGAGAGGACTAGCGGGGGGGCGGGCCAAAAACATTCAGTACTTC.

V and J are TRBV7-8 and TRBJ2-1; the D gene is possibly TRBD1 (6 bases). The CDR3 length is 16 residues. Trimming cost V 1 base and J 5 bases, with 15 bases left between them. Germline V gene lookup returns CDR1 SGHVS and CDR2 FQNEAQ. The DNA of the CDR3 is TGTGCCAGCAGCTTAGGGGGGCCCCCACGGCACAATGAGCAGTTCTTC. Translated: CASSLGGPPRHNEQFF.

This clonotype appeared many times. The chain carries TRBV5-4 and TRBJ2-1; 7 bases are shared with TRBD2. Germline CDR1 is SGHNT and CDR2 is YYREEE (reference sequence). The CDR3 consists of 16 residues. With V trimmed by 4 bases and J by 0 bases, 7 bases remained unmatched. CDR3 in amino acids: CASSVSGAGSYNEQFF. DNA of the CDR3: TGTGCCAGCAGCGTCAGCGGGGCAGGCTCCTACAATGAGCAGTTCTTC.

This clonotype was detected a few times. The chain couples TRBV25-1 to TRBJ1-4, with 11 bases matching TRBD1. The CDR3 extends over 17 amino acids. V trimming: 2 bases; J trimming: 7 bases; junction bases outside the gene matches: 9. CDR1 and CDR2 from the germline V gene are MGHDK and SYGVNS. The CDR3 sequence is CASSEVRTGGYFEKLFF. DNA of the CDR3: TGTGCCAGCAGTGAAGTCCGGACAGGGGGCTACTTTGAAAAACTGTTTTTT.

Turning to this clonotype: No conserved phenylalanine or tryptophan is present at the end of the CDR3, so a read error is the likely explanation. The chain uses TRBV24-1 and TRBJ2-1, with D unclear. CDR1 KGHDR and CDR2 SFDVKD come from the germline V gene. Trimming removed 3 bases from V and 0 bases from J, with 11 bases in between. The CDR3 extends over 16 amino acids. CDR3 amino acids: CATSDPRWRSYNEQFL. DNA of the CDR3: TGTGCCACCAGTGATCCACGGTGGCGCTCCTACAATGAGCAGTTCTTA.

Many counts were recorded for this clonotype. This chain connects TRBV4-1 to TRBJ2-7, with 8 bases matching TRBD2. This CDR3 contains 16 residues. Losses at the gene ends were 5 bases for V and 0 bases for J; bases not matched to a gene: 9. CDR1 and CDR2 (germline): MGHRA, YSYEKL. CDR3 sequence: CASSANAGTSSYEQYF. DNA for the CDR3: TGCGCCAGCAGCGCCAATGCCGGGACTAGCTCCTACGAGCAGTACTTC.

This sequence joins TRBV5-1 and TRBJ2-2; D call uncertain. CDR1 and CDR2 (germline): SGHRS, YFSETQ. V was pared by 3 bases and J by 0 bases, with 6 bases between. The CDR3 sequence is 14 residues long. CDR3 amino acids: CASSSIPNTGELFF. For the CDR3, the DNA is TGCGCCAGCAGCTCCATTCCGAACACCGGGGAGCTGTTTTTT.

The chain has TRBV7-2 and TRBJ1-6; D gene unclear. V lost 0 bases to trimming and J lost 13 bases, with 13 bases between them. Germline CDR1 reads SGHTA; CDR2 reads FQGNSA. CDR3 length equals 14 residues. CDR3 sequence: CASSLALRCTPLHF. CDR3 coding DNA: TGTGCCAGCAGCTTAGCGCTCAGGTGTACCCCCCTCCACTTT.

With respect to this clonotype: This may be a read error, as it is one base from a much larger clone. As DNA, the CDR3 is TGTGCCAGCAGTGTGACAGGGGGTAGGACAGCTACGCAGTATTTT. The encoded protein is CASSVTGGRTATQYF. The chain employs TRBV12-3 or TRBV12-4 and TRBJ2-3, with 9 bases identical to TRBD1. The CDR3 extends over 15 amino acids.

A few counts support this clonotype. The chain joins TRBV20-1 to TRBJ1-1; 7 nucleotides match TRBD1. The trim removed 3 bases at V and 4 bases at J, leaving 8 bases unmatched. The CDR3 has 14 residues. Per germline, CDR1 DFQATT and CDR2 SNEGSKA (reference sequence). CDR3 residues: CSARRDSRPTEAFF. CDR3 coding DNA: TGCAGTGCTAGGAGGGACAGCAGACCCACTGAAGCTTTCTTT.

The chain is built from TRBV4-1 and TRBJ1-1, with no clear D. The CDR3 sequence is 16 residues long. Germline V gene data show CDR1 as MGHRA and CDR2 as YSYEKL. The V end was cut by 5 bases, the J end by 0 bases, with 16 bases between. The CDR3 sequence: CASSYRNSPMNTEAFF. As DNA, the CDR3 is TGCGCCAGCAGCTATCGTAACAGTCCCATGAACACTGAAGCTTTCTTT.

This clonotype turned up a few times. The chain recombines TRBV28 with TRBJ2-5; D might be TRBD2 (6 bases). CDR1 is MDHEN, CDR2 SYDVKM, per germline. The V end was cut by 5 bases, the J end by 5 bases, with 21 bases between. The CDR3 consists of 16 residues. In DNA, the CDR3 is TGTGCCAGCAGTCCTAGCGTCCTCCTCAGTGTGGAGACCCAGTACTTC. It yields the protein CASSPSVLLSVETQYF.

The chain employs TRBV15 and TRBJ2-7; D remains ambiguous. Per germline, CDR1 LNHNV and CDR2 YYDKDF (reference sequence). V lost 3 bases to trimming and J lost 1 base, with 7 bases between them. The CDR3 has 13 amino acids. The chain's CDR3 is CATSSSESYEQYF. CDR3 in DNA: TGTGCCACCAGCAGTTCCGAGTCCTACGAGCAGTACTTC.

This rearrangement joins TRBV2 to TRBJ1-5; no firm D call. Germline lookup yields CDR1 SNHLY and CDR2 FYNNEI. V shed 2 bases and J shed 4 bases, with 12 bases lying between them. This CDR3 contains 15 residues. The CDR3 sequence: CASSEMGNWNQPQHF. CDR3 DNA: TGTGCCAGCAGTGAAATGGGTAATTGGAATCAGCCCCAGCATTTT.

The sample holds many counts of this clonotype. The chain has TRBV7-2 and TRBJ2-1; D remains unclear. The germline gives CDR1 SGHTA, CDR2 FQGNSA. There are 13 residues in the CDR3. Trimming removed 5 bases at V and 7 bases at J, with 12 bases between. This CDR3 reads CASSPLQPNEQFF. For the CDR3, the DNA is TGTGCCAGCAGCCCCCTCCAACCGAATGAGCAGTTCTTC.

The rearrangement links TRBV6-1 to TRBJ2-1, with 8 bases lining up with TRBD2. In germline, CDR1 is MNHNS, CDR2 SASEGT. After removal of 4 bases from V and 5 bases from J, the junction contained 7 bases not matched to a gene. The CDR3 has 15 amino acids. CDR3 nucleotides: TGTGCCAGCAGTGTCTATGGACTAGCTGACAATGAGCAGTTCTTC. Translating gives CASSVYGLADNEQFF.

This clonotype was found a few times. The chain couples TRBV5-4 to TRBJ2-1; 9 bases are a match to TRBD2. Germline CDR1 reads SGHNT; CDR2 reads YYREEE (reference sequence). This CDR3 is built from 16 residues. V shed 4 bases, J shed 9 bases, and the junction held 14 bases outside the gene matches. CDR3 region: CASSIALAGGLSEQFF. The CDR3 DNA sequence: TGTGCCAGCAGCATAGCACTAGCGGGCGGTTTAAGTGAGCAGTTCTTC.

This clonotype was seen ten or more times. The chain is built from TRBV7-2 and TRBJ2-3; no reliable D call. Trimming removed 1 base at V and 4 bases at J, with 12 bases between. This CDR3 comprises 15 residues. Germline V gene data show CDR1 as SGHTA and CDR2 as FQGNSA. CDR3 DNA: TGTGCCAGCAGCTTAGTATTGTCCGAGGCAGATACGCAGTATTTT. Translated, it gives CASSLVLSEADTQYF.

The V and J genes are TRBV6-1 and TRBJ2-7; D is unclear. CDR1 and CDR2 from the germline V gene are MNHNS and SASEGT. The CDR3 has 13 residues. Between the trimmed V and J ends, which lost 6 bases and 2 bases, there was a span of 11 bases. Here the CDR3 reads CASSPLGTYEQYF. The DNA for the CDR3 is TGTGCCAGCAGCCCCCTCGGTACCTACGAGCAGTACTTC.

The chain combines TRBV12-3 or TRBV12-4 with TRBJ2-1; D is possibly TRBD2 (6 bases). The CDR3 has 14 amino acids. Trimming took 3 bases from V and 9 from J, leaving 15 bases between them. The CDR3 here is CASSLVLADAEQFF. CDR3 bases: TGTGCCAGCAGTTTGGTATTAGCGGATGCTGAGCAGTTCTTC.

In this sample, this clonotype turned up many times. The chain carries TRBV7-2 and TRBJ1-4; D is unresolved. V was shortened by 1 base and J by 4 bases, with 16 bases between the two germline ends. CDR3 length: 17 residues. Germline assignment: CDR1 SGHTA and CDR2 FQGNSA. The CDR3 region has the DNA TGTGCCAGCAGCTTAGGAGTCGAGGACCCCAGTAATGAAAAACTGTTTTTT. It translates to CASSLGVEDPSNEKLFF.

This clonotype appeared a few times. The chain joins TRBV7-2 to TRBJ2-5; maybe TRBD1 (6 bases). The V end was cut by 2 bases, the J end by 2 bases, with 18 bases between. CDR3 size: 17 residues. Germline values: CDR1 SGHTA, CDR2 FQGNSA. DNA for the CDR3: TGTGCCAGCAGCTTATCATTCGGAGTCAGGGGACAAGAGACCCAGTACTTC. Its protein product is CASSLSFGVRGQETQYF.

This clonotype has more than one count but fewer than ten. The CDR3 coding sequence is TGTGCCAGCAGCCACCGGACTTTCACAGATACGCAGTATTTT. This encodes CASSHRTFTDTQYF. The chain links TRBV3-1 to TRBJ2-3, with D tentatively TRBD2 (5 bases). Germline-derived CDR1 and CDR2 are LGHDT and YNNKEL (reference sequence). CDR3 length: 14 amino acids. V was cut by 3 bases and J by 2 bases, with 9 bases left in between.

This clonotype was found a few times. The chain combines TRBV4-1 with TRBJ1-4, with TRBD1 identical over 7 bases. Germline V gene lookup returns CDR1 MGHRA and CDR2 YSYEKL. The V gene end was trimmed by 0 bases and the J gene end by 4 bases; junction bases not matched to a gene: 17. This CDR3 contains 20 residues. The CDR3 loop is CASSQDLHVPPGQRNEKLFF. CDR3 DNA: TGCGCCAGCAGCCAAGATCTCCATGTGCCCCCGGGACAGCGTAATGAAAAACTGTTTTTT.

Note on this clonotype: Here the CDR3 omits its conserved ending phenylalanine or tryptophan, so a read error is the likely source. This chain connects TRBV5-1 to TRBJ2-7; 7 positions agree with TRBD2. J lost 1 base, V lost 4 bases, and 8 bases had no gene match. CDR3 size: 15 residues. Germline CDR1 reads SGHRS; CDR2 reads YFSETQ. The CDR3 DNA reads as TGCGCCAGCAGCCCTCGAGGGCGGGAGTCCTACGAGCAGTACTTA. Protein sequence: CASSPRGRESYEQYL.

About this clonotype: At one end the junction does not follow the germline gene, possibly because of a read error. V and J are TRBV5-3 and TRBJ1-2; D perhaps matches TRBD1 (5 bases). TRBV5-3 is assigned to the ORF class and has an uncertain function. CDR3 size: 14 residues. CDR3 DNA sequence: TGTGCCAGCAGCTTGAGGGGCGGGTCCCATGGCTACACCTTC. It is translated as CASSLRGGSHGYTF.

About this clonotype itself: Given a much more abundant clone one base away, this may be a read error. The gene calls are TRBV7-6 and TRBJ1-1; weak D call: TRBD1 (6 bases). Germline V lookup: CDR1 SGHVS, CDR2 FNYEAQ. The CDR3 covers 16 residues. The CDR3 loop is CVSSRPRDGGHTEAFF. The CDR3 DNA reads TGTGTCAGCAGCAGACCCAGGGACGGGGGGCACACTGAAGCTTTCTTT.